These 27 T cell receptor beta chains were sequenced from one sample in a study of control samples from healthy donors and cancer patients. TCRdb's table, derived via immunoSEQ multiplex PCR, lists solely in-frame clones and lacks some. Here the sample spans some 150,000 clones, 85% to 95% being singletons. The sequenced sample was blood. These TCRs come from a man aged 45-60 years in good health.

The V call is TRBV5-1, the J call TRBJ2-3; perhaps TRBD2 as D (6 bases). The CDR3 runs 15 residues. Germline V CDR1 and CDR2: SGHRS, YFSETQ. V lost 4 bases, J lost 6 bases, and 18 bases lay in between. The CDR3 DNA reads as TGCGCCAGCAGCCCCCCCCCGGGAGTGATCGATACGCAGTATTTT. It encodes CASSPPPGVIDTQYF.

The CDR3 spells CASSLKPMNTEAFF. The CDR3 region has the DNA TGTGCCAGCAGCTTAAAACCGATGAACACTGAAGCTTTCTTT. The genes are TRBV11-2 and TRBJ1-1; no clear D gene. Trimming removed 2 bases from V and 0 bases from J, with 7 bases in between. The CDR3 covers 14 residues. Germline values: CDR1 SGHAT, CDR2 FQNNGV.

The chain employs TRBV18 and TRBJ2-7, with TRBD1 matching 10 bases. The V segment lost 2 bases and the J segment 2 bases; nucleotides outside the gene matches: 0. The CDR3 sequence is 14 residues long. Germline CDR1 reads KGHSH; CDR2 reads LQKENI. The CDR3 region has the DNA TGTGCCAGCTCACCAGGGACAGGGGCCTACGAGCAGTACTTC. It translates to CASSPGTGAYEQYF.

This chain uses TRBV18 with TRBJ2-3, with 8 bases aligning to TRBD1. The CDR3 consists of 17 residues. Germline loops: CDR1 KGHSH, CDR2 LQKENI. With 4 bases clipped from V and 1 base from J, the junction kept 10 bases outside the gene matches. CDR3 residues: CASSLLGGTGRTDTQYF. The CDR3 DNA sequence: TGTGCCAGCTCACTCCTTGGTGGGACAGGACGCACAGATACGCAGTATTTT.

The chain links TRBV6-5 to TRBJ2-7, with D perhaps matching TRBD1 (6 bases). Germline V lookup: CDR1 MNHEY, CDR2 SVGAGI. The CDR3 spans 13 residues. The germline V and J ends were trimmed by 6 bases and 5 bases, with 14 bases remaining between them. The CDR3 bases are TGTGCCAGCAGCACAGGGTTTGTAGACGAGCAGTACTTC. Translation gives CASSTGFVDEQYF.

V and J are TRBV7-9 and TRBJ1-4, with D possibly being TRBD1 (6 bases). Germline V gene sequence: CDR1 SEHNR, CDR2 FQNEAQ (reference sequence). Trimming shortened V by 5 bases and J by 0 bases, and 10 bases separated the two germline ends. This CDR3 spans 15 amino acids. CDR3 sequence (DNA): TGTGCCAGCAGCCCTGCAGGGGCAACTAATGAAAAACTGTTTTTT. This codes for CASSPAGATNEKLFF.

This chain uses TRBV19 with TRBJ2-7; a possible D gene is TRBD1 (6 bases). This CDR3 spans 15 amino acids. CDR1 LNHDA and CDR2 SQIVND come from the germline V gene (reference sequence). Trimming pared 6 bases from V and 5 bases from J, leaving 20 bases between. In DNA form, the CDR3 reads TGTGCCAGTAGGTCGGGACAAACGGGGCGACACGAGCAGTACTTC. The encoded protein is CASRSGQTGRHEQYF.

This chain joins TRBV11-2 and TRBJ2-1, with TRBD2 identical over 10 bases. Germline assignment: CDR1 SGHAT and CDR2 FQNNGV. V dropped 5 bases and J dropped 7; count of bases not matched to a gene: 14. CDR3 length equals 17 residues. CDR3 DNA: TGTGCCAGCAGCCCCCGGTGGCTAGCGGGAGAAGGGAATGAGCAGTTCTTC. Translated, it gives CASSPRWLAGEGNEQFF.

The chain carries TRBV27 and TRBJ2-1, with 10 positions matching TRBD2. After removal of 3 bases from V and 6 bases from J, the junction contained 5 bases not matched to a gene. In germline, CDR1 is MNHEY, CDR2 SMNVEV (reference sequence). This CDR3 has 15 amino acids. This CDR3 reads CASSFWLAGVNEQFF. The CDR3 nucleotides are TGTGCCAGCAGTTTTTGGCTAGCGGGAGTCAATGAGCAGTTCTTC.

Only a few counts were recorded for this clone. The V and J genes are TRBV27 and TRBJ2-3, with 9 bases matching TRBD2. CDR3 length equals 16 residues. J gave up 4 bases and V 5 bases, and 10 bases lay outside the gene matches. The germline V gene encodes CDR1 MNHEY and CDR2 SMNVEV (reference sequence). The CDR3 loop reads CASSPTAGGWADTQYF. In nucleotides, the CDR3 is TGTGCCAGCAGTCCCACTGCGGGAGGGTGGGCAGATACGCAGTATTTT.

This chain uses TRBV11-2 with TRBJ1-1; D possibly corresponds to TRBD1 (5 bases). With 3 bases removed from V and 1 base from J, the gap between germline ends came to 18 bases. Germline values: CDR1 SGHAT, CDR2 FQNNGV. The CDR3 is made up of 17 amino acids. DNA for the CDR3: TGTGCCAGCAGCTTCCCCCTAACAGGAATCTCGAACACTGAAGCTTTCTTT. It encodes CASSFPLTGISNTEAFF.

This clone was recorded a few times. This chain joins TRBV2 and TRBJ2-1; the D is unclear. Per germline, CDR1 SNHLY and CDR2 FYNNEI. The V end lost 1 base, the J end lost 3 bases, and 7 bases lay between the germline ends. The CDR3 length is 14 residues. Here the CDR3 reads CASSEELSYNEQFF. The DNA for the CDR3 is TGTGCCAGCAGTGAAGAGCTTAGCTACAATGAGCAGTTCTTC.

The chain carries TRBV19 and TRBJ1-5; D call uncertain. The germline gives CDR1 LNHDA, CDR2 SQIVND (reference sequence). There are 15 residues in the CDR3. V lost 2 bases to trimming and J lost 3 bases, with 11 bases between them. In nucleotides, the CDR3 is TGTGCCAGTAGTATAACACGGGTGCTCAATCAGCCCCAGCATTTT. Its translation is CASSITRVLNQPQHF.

The CDR3 DNA reads TGTGCCAGCAGCCCGACCACAGCAACTAATGAAAAACTGTTTTTT. It codes for CASSPTTATNEKLFF. The chain recombines TRBV2 with TRBJ1-4; D is uncertain. The CDR3 spans 15 residues. Germline CDR1 and CDR2: SNHLY and FYNNEI. V lost 6 bases and J 0 bases, leaving 11 bases between the germline ends.

This chain joins TRBV28 and TRBJ1-1; 9 bases match TRBD1. The CDR3 is made up of 16 amino acids. J lost 4 bases, V lost 0 bases, and 6 bases had no gene match. The germline V gene encodes CDR1 MDHEN and CDR2 SYDVKM. The CDR3 region is CASSLWPQGALTEAFF. In DNA, the CDR3 is TGTGCCAGCAGTTTATGGCCACAGGGGGCCCTCACTGAAGCTTTCTTT.

The chain uses TRBV20-1 and TRBJ1-1; D is undetermined. Germline CDR1 DFQATT, CDR2 SNEGSKA (reference sequence). With 5 bases removed from V and 1 base from J, the gap between germline ends came to 5 bases. The CDR3 has 11 amino acids. The CDR3 sequence is CSARWNTEAFF. The CDR3 DNA follows: TGCAGTGCTCGGTGGAACACTGAAGCTTTCTTT.

The J gene is TRBJ1-1, the V gene TRBV5-5; D perhaps matches TRBD1 (5 bases). Germline V gene data show CDR1 as SGHKS and CDR2 as YYEKEE (reference sequence). V was clipped by 5 bases and J by 4 bases, with 15 bases between them. This CDR3 contains 14 residues. The CDR3 sequence is CASSPVDRSTEAFF. CDR3 nucleotide sequence: TGTGCCAGCAGTCCTGTAGACAGAAGCACTGAAGCTTTCTTT.

The rearrangement uses TRBV5-1 and TRBJ2-1; TRBD1 or TRBD2 may be the D gene (5 bases each). Trimming removed 5 bases at V and 2 bases at J, with 11 bases between. The germline CDR1 and CDR2 sequences are SGHRS and YFSETQ. The length of the CDR3 is 14 residues. The CDR3 spells CASSPTGPYNEQFF. The CDR3 bases are TGCGCCAGCAGTCCAACGGGACCCTACAATGAGCAGTTCTTC.

In regard to this clone: The same CDR3 is also encoded by other DNA sequences in this sample. This sequence joins TRBV6-5 and TRBJ1-4, with 11 bases matching TRBD1. The V and J ends lost 1 base and 8 bases, in that order; junction bases with no gene match: 3. There are 15 residues in the CDR3. Germline lookup yields CDR1 MNHEY and CDR2 SVGAGI. CDR3 nucleotide sequence: TGTGCCAGCAGTTACTACGGGACAGGGGGAGAAAAACTGTTTTTT. Its translation is CASSYYGTGGEKLFF.

V usage is TRBV28 and J usage is TRBJ1-4; TRBD1 is a possible D gene (5 bases). Trimming pared 5 bases from V and 0 bases from J, leaving 13 bases between. The CDR3 length is 16 residues. Looked up from germline, CDR1 is MDHEN and CDR2 is SYDVKM. CDR3 bases: TGTGCCAGCAGTCAGACAGTGGGGTCAACTAATGAAAAACTGTTTTTT. This gives the protein CASSQTVGSTNEKLFF.

The chain has TRBV2 and TRBJ1-5, with TRBD1 matching 7 bases. The length of the CDR3 is 12 residues. V shed 11 bases and J 6 bases; nucleotides not matched to a gene: 7. Germline V gene data show CDR1 as SNHLY and CDR2 as FYNNEI. The chain's CDR3 is CAQGGGGQPQHF. In nucleotides, the CDR3 is TGTGCCCAGGGGGGGGGAGGTCAGCCCCAGCATTTT. Looking up the rest from reference TRBV2 and TRBJ1-5 gives the full variable domain: EPEVTQTPSHQVTQMGQEVILRCVPISNHLYFYWYRQILGQKVEFLVSFYNNEISEKSEIFDDQFSVERPDGSNFTLKIRSTKLEDSAMYFCAQGGGGQPQHFGDGTRLSIL.

V usage is TRBV9 and J usage is TRBJ2-1; 7 nucleotides align to TRBD2. V shed 0 bases, J shed 4 bases, and the junction held 4 bases outside the gene matches. Germline V lookup: CDR1 SGDLS, CDR2 YYNGEE. This CDR3 has 15 amino acids. The CDR3 loop is CASSVGGSTYNEQFF. The CDR3 DNA follows: TGTGCCAGCAGCGTAGGCGGGAGTACTTACAATGAGCAGTTCTTC.

This chain uses TRBV10-3 with TRBJ1-5; 9 bases map to TRBD1. Losses at the gene ends were 4 bases for V and 6 bases for J; bases not matched to a gene: 4. The CDR3 spans 14 residues. CDR1 and CDR2 from the germline V gene are ENHRY and SYGVKD. CDR3 in DNA: TGTGCCATCAGTGGACAGGGGGGGAGTCAGCCCCAGCATTTT. It specifies CAISGQGGSQPQHF.

In regard to this clone: This may arise from a read error, as a much more abundant clone is one base away. V gene TRBV27 combines with J gene TRBJ2-7, with 13 nucleotides matching TRBD2. The CDR3 runs to 15 residues. Germline V gene data show CDR1 as MNHEY and CDR2 as SMNVEV (reference sequence). Trimming removed 2 bases from V and 2 bases from J; junction bases left unmatched: 0. In nucleotides, the CDR3 is TGTGCCAGCAGTTTAGGACTAGCGGGAGCCTACGAGCAGTACTTC. This encodes CASSLGLAGAYEQYF.

This clone appeared a single time. This chain uses TRBV6-5 with TRBJ1-2, with 10 bases matching TRBD1. CDR1 is MNHEY and CDR2 is SVGAGI in the germline V gene. The trim removed 6 bases at V and 6 bases at J, leaving 10 bases unmatched. This CDR3 is built from 15 residues. The CDR3 DNA reads as TGTGCCAGCAGACCAGGACAGGGGGGATCCGATGGCTACACCTTC. This encodes CASRPGQGGSDGYTF.

The chain is built from TRBV7-9 and TRBJ2-7, with D tentatively TRBD2 (6 bases). The V gene lost 5 bases and the J gene lost 0 bases, with 14 bases spanning the gap. This CDR3 comprises 15 residues. The germline gives CDR1 SEHNR, CDR2 FQNEAQ (reference sequence). The CDR3 bases are TGTGCCAGCAGCCTCCGGACCGGGAGCTCCTACGAGCAGTACTTC. It encodes CASSLRTGSSYEQYF.

V is TRBV19 and J is TRBJ2-1, with a possible D match to TRBD2 (5 bases). V shed 6 bases and J shed 6 bases, with 18 bases lying between them. The CDR3 sequence is 15 residues long. From germline, CDR1 is LNHDA and CDR2 SQIVND (reference sequence). CDR3 sequence: CASRSRVQFANEQFF. The CDR3 nucleotides read TGTGCCAGTAGATCGAGGGTCCAGTTCGCCAATGAGCAGTTCTTC.